One and the same sample provided the 10 T cell receptor beta chains below, sequenced in a study of graft-versus-host responses after intestinal transplantation. Method: immunoSEQ multiplex PCR; TCRdb's copy keeps in-frame clones and lacks some. The sample lists around 71,000 clones, about nine tenths occurring once. The sequences come from bone marrow, collected 700 to 850 days after intestinal transplantation. The receptors come from a human patient who received an intestinal transplant, so some T cells may come from the graft donor.

The rearrangement joins TRBV2 to TRBJ2-3, with D maybe TRBD1 (5 bases). Germline V lookup: CDR1 SNHLY, CDR2 FYNNEI. V shed 5 bases and J shed 4 bases, with 16 bases lying between them. The CDR3 contains 15 residues. In DNA form, the CDR3 reads TGTGCCAGCAGTAGAAGGGGATATTGGGCAGATACGCAGTATTTT. It is translated as CASSRRGYWADTQYF.

The V gene is TRBV2, the J gene TRBJ1-1, with D uncertain. Germline-derived CDR1 and CDR2 are SNHLY and FYNNEI. Deletions cut 1 base from V and 1 base from J, with 10 bases between. The CDR3 is 15 amino acids. The CDR3 DNA reads TGTGCCAGCAGTGAAGTGGCCGGGCCGAACACTGAAGCTTTCTTT. It translates to CASSEVAGPNTEAFF.

The DNA of the CDR3 is TGCGCCAGCAGCTCACGGAGGACTAGCGCTTACAATGAGCAGTTCTTC. Residues: CASSSRRTSAYNEQFF. J is TRBJ2-1 and V is TRBV5-1; 9 bases line up with TRBD2. The junction had 8 bases not matched to a gene; V was cut back by 3 bases and J by 4 bases. Germline assignment: CDR1 SGHRS and CDR2 YFSETQ. There are 16 residues in the CDR3.

The chain has TRBV6-4 and TRBJ2-7, with TRBD1 matching over 10 bases. CDR3 length equals 15 residues. Germline trimming cut 6 bases from V and 5 bases from J; bases unmatched to any gene: 10. Per the germline V gene, CDR1 is MRHNA and CDR2 is SNTAGT. CDR3 in amino acids: CASSDPGQGTDEQYF. The CDR3 nucleotides are TGTGCCAGCAGCGATCCGGGACAGGGGACCGACGAGCAGTACTTC.

The gene calls are TRBV18 and TRBJ2-7; 7 positions match TRBD1. V was pared by 2 bases and J by 3 bases, with 4 bases of the junction left unmatched. The germline V gene encodes CDR1 KGHSH and CDR2 LQKENI. This CDR3 region has 14 residues. In DNA, the CDR3 is TGTGCCAGCTCACCAGGGACAGTCAACTACGAGCAGTACTTC. Translating it yields CASSPGTVNYEQYF.

The V and J genes are TRBV29-1 and TRBJ2-3; possibly TRBD2 for D (6 bases). The germline V and J ends were trimmed by 4 bases and 0 bases, with 11 bases remaining between them. This CDR3 has 14 residues. The germline gives CDR1 SQVTM, CDR2 ANQGSEA. The CDR3 DNA reads TGCAGCGTTGTTGGGAGGTGGAGCACAGATACGCAGTATTTT. Protein product: CSVVGRWSTDTQYF.

This clone was counted a single time. The V gene is TRBV6-4, the J gene TRBJ1-4; 8 positions agree with TRBD1. Germline CDR1 MRHNA, CDR2 SNTAGT. The CDR3 length is 15 residues. With 0 bases clipped from V and 3 bases from J, the junction kept 0 bases outside the gene matches. CDR3 sequence reads: CASSDSGQANEKLFF. The CDR3 DNA reads TGTGCCAGCAGTGACTCGGGACAGGCTAATGAAAAACTGTTTTTT.

The chain employs TRBV4-1 and TRBJ2-5; 7 nucleotides match TRBD1. The CDR3 sequence is 16 residues long. V was clipped by 1 base and J by 5 bases; unmatched bases: 10. Germline loops: CDR1 MGHRA, CDR2 YSYEKL. Here the CDR3 reads CASSQVWPGGDETQYF. The CDR3 bases are TGCGCCAGCAGCCAAGTCTGGCCAGGGGGAGACGAGACCCAGTACTTC.

This chain connects TRBV2 to TRBJ2-6, with D perhaps TRBD1 or TRBD2 (5 bases each). CDR3 size: 17 residues. Germline assignment: CDR1 SNHLY and CDR2 FYNNEI. The V end lost 6 bases, the J end lost 0 bases, and 15 bases lay between the germline ends. CDR3 loop: CASSAVGVFSGANVLTF. The CDR3, as DNA: TGTGCCAGCAGCGCGGTGGGGGTGTTCTCTGGGGCCAACGTCCTGACTTTC.

Comments on this clone: This same CDR3 is encoded by further DNA sequences in the sample. This chain connects TRBV7-9 to TRBJ1-5; a weak D match, TRBD1 (5 bases). This CDR3 contains 13 residues. Per the germline V gene, CDR1 is SEHNR and CDR2 is FQNEAQ (reference sequence). V was cut by 10 bases and J by 4 bases, with 14 bases left in between. CDR3 residues: CAIGAGGNQPQHF. CDR3 DNA sequence: TGTGCCATCGGGGCGGGGGGGAATCAGCCCCAGCATTTT.